This T cell receptor beta chain was profiled in a study of blood T cell repertoires in COVID-19. For the study at large: The study drew acute and convalescent COVID-19 samples from the United States, Italy and Spain.

Looked up from germline, CDR1 is DFQATT and CDR2 is SNEGSKA (reference sequence). The ends lost 3 bases at V and 3 bases at J; junction bases unmatched: 2. This CDR3 has 12 residues. TCRdb keeps only in-frame clones here, not all; method: immunoSEQ multiplex PCR. The profile covers approximately 100,000 clones, with around 87% appearing a single time and around 10% taken by the ten largest. The chain couples TRBV20-1 to TRBJ2-7, with 7 bases identical to TRBD1. The clonotype was recovered from a woman in her 30s with acute or convalescent COVID-19. The material sequenced was peripheral blood. This CDR3 reads CSASGDSYEQYF. DNA for the CDR3: TGCAGTGCTAGTGGGGACAGCTACGAGCAGTACTTC.